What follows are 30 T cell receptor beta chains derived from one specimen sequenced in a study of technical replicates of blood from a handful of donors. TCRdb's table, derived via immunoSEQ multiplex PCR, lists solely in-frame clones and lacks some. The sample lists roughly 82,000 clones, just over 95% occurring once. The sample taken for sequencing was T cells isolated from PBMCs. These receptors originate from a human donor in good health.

The CDR3 DNA reads TGTGCCTGGAGTGCGGGACTAGCGGGGCCCTACGAGCAGTACTTC. Its translation is CAWSAGLAGPYEQYF. The rearrangement uses TRBV30 and TRBJ2-7; 13 bases map to TRBD2. The germline CDR1 and CDR2 sequences are GTSNPN and SVGIG (reference sequence). The V and J ends lost 1 base and 2 bases, in that order; junction bases with no gene match: 2. The CDR3 has 15 amino acids.

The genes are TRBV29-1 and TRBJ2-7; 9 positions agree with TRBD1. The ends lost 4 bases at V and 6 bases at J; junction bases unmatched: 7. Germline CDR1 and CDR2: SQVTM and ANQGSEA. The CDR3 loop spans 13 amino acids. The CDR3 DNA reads TGCAGCGTTGTACTACAGGGGGCGGGCGAGCAGTACTTC. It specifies CSVVLQGAGEQYF.

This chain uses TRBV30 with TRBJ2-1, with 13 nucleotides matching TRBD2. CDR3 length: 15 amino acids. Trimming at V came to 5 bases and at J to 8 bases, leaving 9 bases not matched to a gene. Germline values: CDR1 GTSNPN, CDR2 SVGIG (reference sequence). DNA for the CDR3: TGTGCCTGGTGCCTTCCGGGACTAGCGGGATATGAGCAGTTCTTC. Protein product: CAWCLPGLAGYEQFF.

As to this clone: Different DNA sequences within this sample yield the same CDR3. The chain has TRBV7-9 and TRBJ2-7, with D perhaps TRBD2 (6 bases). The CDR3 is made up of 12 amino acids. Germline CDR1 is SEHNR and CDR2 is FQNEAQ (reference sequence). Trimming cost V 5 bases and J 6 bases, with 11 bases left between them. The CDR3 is CASSLGGREQYF. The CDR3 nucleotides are TGTGCCAGCAGCCTCGGAGGGCGCGAGCAGTACTTC.

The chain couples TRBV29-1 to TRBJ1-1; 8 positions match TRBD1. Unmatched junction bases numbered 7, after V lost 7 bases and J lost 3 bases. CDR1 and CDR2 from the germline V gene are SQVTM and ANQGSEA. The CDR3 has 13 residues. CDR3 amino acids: CSARRQGYTEAFF. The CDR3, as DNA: TGCAGCGCCCGTAGACAGGGGTACACTGAAGCTTTCTTT.

The CDR3 is CASSQDNSGWEQYF. CDR3 bases: TGTGCCAGCAGCCAAGATAATTCGGGGTGGGAGCAGTACTTC. The chain carries TRBV14 and TRBJ2-7, with a possible D match to TRBD2 (5 bases). Trimming stripped 0 bases from V and 7 bases from J, with 13 bases between. The CDR3 runs to 14 residues. CDR1 and CDR2 (germline): SGHDN, FVKESK.

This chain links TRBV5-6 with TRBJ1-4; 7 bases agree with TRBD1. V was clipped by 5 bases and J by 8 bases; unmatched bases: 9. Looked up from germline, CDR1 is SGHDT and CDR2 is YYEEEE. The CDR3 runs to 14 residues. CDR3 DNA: TGTGCCAGCAGTTTGAGACAGGGAGGCGAAAAACTGTTTTTT. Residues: CASSLRQGGEKLFF. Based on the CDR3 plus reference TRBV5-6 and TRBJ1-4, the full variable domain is DAGVTQSPTHLIKTRGQQVTLRCSPKSGHDTVSWYQQALGQGPQFIFQYYEEEERQRGNFPDRFSGHQFPNYSSELNVNALLLGDSALYLCASSLRQGGEKLFFGSGTQLSVL.

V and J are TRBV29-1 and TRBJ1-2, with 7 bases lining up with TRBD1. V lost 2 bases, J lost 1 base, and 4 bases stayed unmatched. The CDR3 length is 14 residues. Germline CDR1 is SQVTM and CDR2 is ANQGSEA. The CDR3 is CSVEPRQGNYGYTF. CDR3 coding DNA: TGCAGCGTTGAACCGAGACAGGGTAACTATGGCTACACCTTC.

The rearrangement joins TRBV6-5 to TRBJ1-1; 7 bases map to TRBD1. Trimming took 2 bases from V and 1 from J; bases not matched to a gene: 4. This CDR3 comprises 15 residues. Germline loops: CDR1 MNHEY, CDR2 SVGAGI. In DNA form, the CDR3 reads TGTGCCAGCAGTTACATCGCAGGGGGGAACACTGAAGCTTTCTTT. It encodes CASSYIAGGNTEAFF.

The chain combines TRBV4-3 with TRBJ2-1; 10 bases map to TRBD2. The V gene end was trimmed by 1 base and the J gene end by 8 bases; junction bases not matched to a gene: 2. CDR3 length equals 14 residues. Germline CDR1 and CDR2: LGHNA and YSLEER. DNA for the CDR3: TGCGCCAGCAGCCAAGTAGCGGGAGGCTATGAGCAGTTCTTC. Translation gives CASSQVAGGYEQFF.

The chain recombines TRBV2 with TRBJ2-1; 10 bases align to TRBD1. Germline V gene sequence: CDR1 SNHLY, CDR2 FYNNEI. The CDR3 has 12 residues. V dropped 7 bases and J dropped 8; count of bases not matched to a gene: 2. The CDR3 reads CASTGTGDEQFF. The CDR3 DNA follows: TGTGCCAGCACCGGGACAGGGGATGAGCAGTTCTTC.

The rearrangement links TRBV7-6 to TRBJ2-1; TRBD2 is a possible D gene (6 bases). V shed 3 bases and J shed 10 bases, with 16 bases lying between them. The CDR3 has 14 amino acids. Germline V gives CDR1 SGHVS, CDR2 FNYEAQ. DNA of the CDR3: TGTGCCAGCAGCTTGTTGGGGGGTTTTGGGGAGCAGTTCTTC. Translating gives CASSLLGGFGEQFF.

The CDR3 region has the DNA TGTGCCAGCAGCCTAATGGGGACTAGCGGATTGAGCAATGAGCAGTTCTTC. It codes for CASSLMGTSGLSNEQFF. The V gene is TRBV11-3, the J gene TRBJ2-1, with 11 bases aligning to TRBD2. This CDR3 is built from 17 residues. Per the germline V gene, CDR1 is SGHNT and CDR2 is YENEEA. The V segment lost 5 bases and the J segment 6 bases; nucleotides outside the gene matches: 12.

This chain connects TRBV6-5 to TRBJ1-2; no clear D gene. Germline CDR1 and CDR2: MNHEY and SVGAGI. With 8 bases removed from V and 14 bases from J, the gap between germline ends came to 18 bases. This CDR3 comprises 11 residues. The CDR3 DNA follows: TGTGCCAGCGGAAAAGGCGGGGATCCAACCTTC. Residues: CASGKGGDPTF.

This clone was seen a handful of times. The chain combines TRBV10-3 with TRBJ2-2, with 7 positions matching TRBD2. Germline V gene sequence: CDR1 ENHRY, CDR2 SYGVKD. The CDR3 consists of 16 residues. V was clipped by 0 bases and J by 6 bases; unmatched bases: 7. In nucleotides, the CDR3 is TGTGCCATCAGTGAGTCCCGGCGGGGAGGGGCCGGGGAGCTGTTTTTT. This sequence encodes CAISESRRGGAGELFF.

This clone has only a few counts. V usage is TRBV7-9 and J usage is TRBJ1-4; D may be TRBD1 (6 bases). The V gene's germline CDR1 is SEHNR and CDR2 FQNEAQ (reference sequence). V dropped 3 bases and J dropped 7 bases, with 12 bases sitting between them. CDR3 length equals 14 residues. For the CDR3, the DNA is TGTGCCAGCAGCTTGAACACAGGGAGTGAAAAACTGTTTTTT. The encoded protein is CASSLNTGSEKLFF.

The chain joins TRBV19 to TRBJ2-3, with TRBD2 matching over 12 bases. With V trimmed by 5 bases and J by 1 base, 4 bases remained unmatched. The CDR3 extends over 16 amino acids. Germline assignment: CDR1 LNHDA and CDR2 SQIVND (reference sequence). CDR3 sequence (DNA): TGTGCCAGTAGTGTCCGACTAGCGGGGGGCACAGATACGCAGTATTTT. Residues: CASSVRLAGGTDTQYF.

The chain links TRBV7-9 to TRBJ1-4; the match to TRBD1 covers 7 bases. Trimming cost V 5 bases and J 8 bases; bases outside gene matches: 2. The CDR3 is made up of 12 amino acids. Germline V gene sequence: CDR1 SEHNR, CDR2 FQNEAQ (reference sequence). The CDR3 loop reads CASSPDREKLFF. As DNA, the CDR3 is TGTGCCAGCAGCCCGGACAGGGAAAAACTGTTTTTT. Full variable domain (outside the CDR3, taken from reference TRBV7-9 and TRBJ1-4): DTGVSQNPRHKITKRGQNVTFRCDPISEHNRLYWYRQTLGQGPEFLTYFQNEAQLEKSRLLSDRFSAERPKGSFSTLEIQRTEQGDSAMYLCASSPDREKLFFGSGTQLSVL.

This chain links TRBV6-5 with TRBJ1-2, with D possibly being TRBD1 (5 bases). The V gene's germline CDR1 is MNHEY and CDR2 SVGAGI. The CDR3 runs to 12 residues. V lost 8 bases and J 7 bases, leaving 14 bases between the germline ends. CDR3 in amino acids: CASRSRQGGYTF. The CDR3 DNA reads TGTGCCAGCCGGTCGCGGCAGGGTGGCTACACCTTC.

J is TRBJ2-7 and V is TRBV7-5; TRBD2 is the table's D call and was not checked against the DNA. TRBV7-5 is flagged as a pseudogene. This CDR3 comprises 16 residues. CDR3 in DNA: TGTGTCAGAACCACTAAGCGGCCACCTCACCACTACGAGCAGTACTTC. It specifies CVRTTKRPPHHYEQYF.

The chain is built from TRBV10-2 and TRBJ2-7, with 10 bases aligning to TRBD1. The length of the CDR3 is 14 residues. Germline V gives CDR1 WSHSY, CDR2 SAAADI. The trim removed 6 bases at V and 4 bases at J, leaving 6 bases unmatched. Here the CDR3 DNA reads TGCGCCAGCAGGGAACCGGGACAGGGGTACGAGCAGTACTTC. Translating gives CASREPGQGYEQYF.

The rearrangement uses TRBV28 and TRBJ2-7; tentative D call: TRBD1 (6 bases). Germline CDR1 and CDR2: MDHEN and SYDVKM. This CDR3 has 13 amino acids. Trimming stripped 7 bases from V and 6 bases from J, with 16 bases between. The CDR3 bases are TGTGCCAGCACCTCCGGCTGGGGGCTCGAGCAGTACTTC. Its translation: CASTSGWGLEQYF.

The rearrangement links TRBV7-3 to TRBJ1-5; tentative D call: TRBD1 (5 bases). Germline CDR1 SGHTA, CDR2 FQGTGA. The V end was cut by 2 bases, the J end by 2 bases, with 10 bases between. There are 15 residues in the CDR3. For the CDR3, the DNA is TGTGCCAGCAGCTTATGGGGGGGTGGCAATCAGCCCCAGCATTTT. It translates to CASSLWGGGNQPQHF.

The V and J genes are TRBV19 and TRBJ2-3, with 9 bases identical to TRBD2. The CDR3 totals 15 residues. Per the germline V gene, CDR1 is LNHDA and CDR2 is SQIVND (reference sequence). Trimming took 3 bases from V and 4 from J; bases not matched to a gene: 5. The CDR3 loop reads CASSMLAGYSDTQYF. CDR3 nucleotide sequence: TGTGCCAGTAGTATGCTAGCGGGATATTCAGATACGCAGTATTTT.

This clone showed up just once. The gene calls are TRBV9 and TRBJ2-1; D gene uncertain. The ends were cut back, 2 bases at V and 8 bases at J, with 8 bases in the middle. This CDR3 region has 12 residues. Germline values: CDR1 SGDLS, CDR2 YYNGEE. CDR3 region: CASSVSGHEQFF. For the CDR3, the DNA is TGTGCCAGCAGCGTGTCGGGTCATGAGCAGTTCTTC.

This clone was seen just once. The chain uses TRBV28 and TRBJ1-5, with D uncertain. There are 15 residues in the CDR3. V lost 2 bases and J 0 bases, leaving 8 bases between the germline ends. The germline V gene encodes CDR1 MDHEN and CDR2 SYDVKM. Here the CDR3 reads CASSLGQISNQPQHF. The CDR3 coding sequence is TGTGCCAGCAGTTTAGGGCAGATTAGCAATCAGCCCCAGCATTTT.

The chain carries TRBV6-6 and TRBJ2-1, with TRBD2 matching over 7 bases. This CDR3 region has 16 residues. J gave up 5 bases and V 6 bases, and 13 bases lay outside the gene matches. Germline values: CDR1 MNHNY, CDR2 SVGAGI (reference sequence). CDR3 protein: CASRLGRLAAHNEQFF. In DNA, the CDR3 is TGTGCCAGCAGACTAGGGCGGCTAGCGGCCCACAATGAGCAGTTCTTC.

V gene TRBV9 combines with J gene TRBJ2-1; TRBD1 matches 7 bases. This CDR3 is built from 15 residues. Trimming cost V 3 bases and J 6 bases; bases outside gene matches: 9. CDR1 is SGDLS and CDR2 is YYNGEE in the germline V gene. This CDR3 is CASSDRDRQVNEQFF. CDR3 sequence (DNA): TGTGCCAGCAGCGACCGGGACAGACAAGTCAATGAGCAGTTCTTC.

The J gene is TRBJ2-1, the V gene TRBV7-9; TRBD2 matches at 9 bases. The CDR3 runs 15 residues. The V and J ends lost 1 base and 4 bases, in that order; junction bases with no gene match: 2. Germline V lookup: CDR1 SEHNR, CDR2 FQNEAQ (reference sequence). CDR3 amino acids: CASSLGAGGYNEQFF. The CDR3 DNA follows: TGTGCCAGCAGCTTAGGGGCGGGAGGGTACAATGAGCAGTTCTTC.

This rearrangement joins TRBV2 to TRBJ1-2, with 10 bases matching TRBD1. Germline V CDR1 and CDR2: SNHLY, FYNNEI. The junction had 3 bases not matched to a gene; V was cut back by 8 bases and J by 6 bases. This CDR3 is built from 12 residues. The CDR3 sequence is CASQGQGDGYTF. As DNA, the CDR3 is TGTGCCAGCCAAGGACAGGGGGATGGCTACACCTTC.